This is a list of T cell receptor beta chains from one sample in a study of blood T cell repertoires in COVID-19. Some clones are missing from TCRdb's copy, which holds only in-frame ones; the method was immunoSEQ multiplex PCR. The table includes about 94,000 clones, 86% detected once. Sequenced: peripheral blood. Receptors were obtained from a woman aged 60-75 years in a cohort sampled during active or convalescent COVID-19. Each CDR3 is given without its conserved first and last residue. The D gene is left open where the match is weak.

j_gene	d_gene	v_gene	CDR3aa
TRBJ1-5	NA	TRBV6-5	ASSMNRVQPQH
TRBJ1-2	TRBD1	TRBV9	ASSPGQTSHGYT
TRBJ1-2	TRBD1	TRBV27	ASSPRTGENYGYT
TRBJ2-7	TRBD2	TRBV28	ASSGQDVASGGTLTLREQY
TRBJ1-1	NA	TRBV27	ASSRTTLQGGNTEAF
TRBJ1-1	NA	TRBV30	AWTYVGGTTEAF
TRBJ1-6	NA	TRBV5-4	ASSLGYQNSPLH
TRBJ1-3	NA	TRBV12-5	ASGPGLHYSGNTIY
TRBJ2-3	NA	TRBV27	ASSLTYRVSTDTQY
TRBJ1-6	NA	TRBV6-5	ASSRQYNSPLH
TRBJ2-1	NA	TRBV19	ASTPSGSSYNEQF
TRBJ1-3	TRBD1	TRBV9	ASSSGETGAGNTIY
TRBJ1-2	NA	TRBV9	ASSVEGTGPGLYGYT
TRBJ1-4	NA	TRBV7-9	ASSLIDYGPGPDEKLF
TRBJ2-7	TRBD2	TRBV27	ASSLFGLAGGESYEQY
TRBJ1-1	NA	TRBV12-3/TRBV12-4	ASSVGRNTEAF
TRBJ2-7	NA	TRBV19	ASSPGAYEQY
TRBJ1-2	TRBD1	TRBV29-1	SVRTGGLYGYT
TRBJ2-1	TRBD2	TRBV6-4	ASSATSGIPNEQF
TRBJ1-2	NA	TRBV19	ASSIGEFYGYT
TRBJ1-2	TRBD1	TRBV5-1	ASSLAYRGPLGGYT
TRBJ2-5	TRBD2	TRBV5-1	ASSLKAGTSGRPGETQY
TRBJ1-1	NA	TRBV29-1	STKVNTEAF
TRBJ2-3	TRBD2	TRBV9	ASSVDAAGGRTDTQY